The clone carrying this T cell receptor (beta chain) has a single count. What it recognizes is unknown. About 40,773 productive templates were obtained per sample on average. Sequenced by immunoSEQ multiplex PCR; TCRdb stores in-frame clones only, minus some. The table shows tens of thousands of clones, with about 81% occurring only once. This sample is drawn from a study of STAT3 mutations in large granular lymphocyte leukemia. Study-wide results and caveats: Some patients had persisting codominant clonotypes that could mask small clones. Every T-cell large granular lymphocyte leukemia patient had at least one immunodominant TCR beta clonotype.

Sequenced sample: PBMCs. The sequence came from a human donor with T large granular lymphocyte leukemia. Some clones in this sample may be carry-over from other donors' samples.

The CDR3 nucleotides are TGTGCCAGCAGCTTAAGTGGGGCTAAGCAGTTCTTC. Protein sequence: CASSLSGAKQFF. The chain uses TRBV7-2 and TRBJ2-1, with D perhaps TRBD1 (5 bases). CDR1 and CDR2 (germline): SGHTA, FQGNSA. The CDR3 is 12 residues long. Trimming removed 2 bases at V and 11 bases at J, with 10 bases between.